This T cell receptor (beta chain) was identified during a study of blood T cell repertoires in COVID-19. Study as a whole: Italy, Spain and the United States were the sources of the convalescent and acute COVID-19 samples. The analysed material was cDNA or gDNA that came from T cells, B-cell-depleted T cells, or PBMCs.

Original processing notes: Amplification with reference gene primers provided the estimates of nucleated cell counts. Sequencing used immunoSEQ multiplex PCR; TCRdb keeps in-frame clones, though not all of them. The V and J calls and the clone size are those of that table, but D and trimming were determined from the DNA. In the table there are 69,000 or so clones, roughly 80% of which are singletons. The TCR was taken from a woman of 80 years or more with active or convalescent COVID-19. Sequenced sample: peripheral blood.

DNA for the CDR3: TGTGCCATCAGTGAGTCGATGTTTGGGACAGTCTACGAGCAGTACTTC. This sequence encodes CAISESMFGTVYEQYF. The chain is built from TRBV10-3 and TRBJ2-7, with TRBD1 identical over 7 bases. J lost 3 bases, V lost 0 bases, and 8 bases had no gene match. Germline V lookup: CDR1 ENHRY, CDR2 SYGVKD. The CDR3 sequence is 16 residues long.